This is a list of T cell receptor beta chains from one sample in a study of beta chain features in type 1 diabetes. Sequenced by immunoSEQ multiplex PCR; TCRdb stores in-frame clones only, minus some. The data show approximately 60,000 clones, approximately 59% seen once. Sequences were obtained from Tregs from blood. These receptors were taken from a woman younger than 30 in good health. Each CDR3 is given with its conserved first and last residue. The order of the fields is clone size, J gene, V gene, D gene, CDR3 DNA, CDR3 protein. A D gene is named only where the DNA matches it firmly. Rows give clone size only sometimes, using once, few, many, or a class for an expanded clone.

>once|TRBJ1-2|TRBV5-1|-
TGCGCCAGCAGCTCGCCAGGGGATGGCTACACCTTC
CASSSPGDGYTF
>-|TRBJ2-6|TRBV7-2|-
TGTGCCAGCAGCCCCGGACAACCTGGGGCCAACGTCCTGACTTTC
CASSPGQPGANVLTF
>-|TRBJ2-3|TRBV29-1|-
TGCAGCGTGGCTTCCGGGGCAGATACGCAGTATTTT
CSVASGADTQYF
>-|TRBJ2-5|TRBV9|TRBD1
TGTGCCAGCAGCTGGACCGGGACAGGGCAAGAGACCCAGTACTTC
CASSWTGTGQETQYF
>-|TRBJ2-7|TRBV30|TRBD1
TGTGCCTGGGGACAGGGTAGCTACGAGCAGTACTTC
CAWGQGSYEQYF
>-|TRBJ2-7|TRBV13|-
TGTGCCAGCAGCTTAACGGGGTACGAGCAGTACTTC
CASSLTGYEQYF
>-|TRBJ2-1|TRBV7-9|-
TGTGCCAGCAGCCCCCGAGGGGGCAATGAGCAGTTCTTC
CASSPRGGNEQFF
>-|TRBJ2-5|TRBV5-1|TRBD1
TGCGCCAGCAGCTTGGGGGACAGATGGGAAGAGACCCAGTACTTC
CASSLGDRWEETQYF
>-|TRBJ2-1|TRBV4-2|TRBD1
TGTGCCAGCAGCCGGCACGTGGGACAGGGCTTGGTAAGTGAGCAGTTCTTC
CASSRHVGQGLVSEQFF
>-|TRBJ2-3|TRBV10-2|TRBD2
TGCGCCAGCAGTGACTTCGGACTAGCGGGCGATACGCAGTATTTT
CASSDFGLAGDTQYF
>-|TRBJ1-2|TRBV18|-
TGTGCCAGCTCACCACTACCGGGGGATGGCTACACCTTC
CASSPLPGDGYTF
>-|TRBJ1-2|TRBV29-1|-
TGCAGCGTAACGACGGGTACCTATGGCTACACCTTC
CSVTTGTYGYTF
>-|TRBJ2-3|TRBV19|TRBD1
TGTGCCAGTAGTCAAACGACAGGGGTGGTGCAGTATTTT
CASSQTTGVVQYF
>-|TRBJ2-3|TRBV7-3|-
TGTGCCAGCAGCTTCATGACGACTGGTACGCAGTATTTT
CASSFMTTGTQYF
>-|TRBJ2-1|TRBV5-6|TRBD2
TGTGCCAGCAGTTATAGCGGGGCCTACAATGAGCAGTTCTTC
CASSYSGAYNEQFF
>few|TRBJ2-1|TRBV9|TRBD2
TGTGCCAGCACACGGGGCGGGCGGGAGTGGGATGAGCAGTTCTTC
CASTRGGREWDEQFF
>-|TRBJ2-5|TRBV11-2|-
TGTGCCAGCAGCTTCCAAGGAGGGCAAGGGACCCAGTACTTC
CASSFQGGQGTQYF
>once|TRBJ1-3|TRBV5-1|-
TGCGCCAGCAGCTTTGCCGGAGAGAGCTCTGGAAACACCATATATTTT
CASSFAGESSGNTIYF
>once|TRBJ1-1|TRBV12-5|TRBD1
TGTGCTAGTGGTCCACGGACAGGGAACACTGAAGCTTTCTTT
CASGPRTGNTEAFF
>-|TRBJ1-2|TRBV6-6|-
TGTGCCAGCAGTTACTCGGACTTCGCGGGCTACACCTTC
CASSYSDFAGYTF
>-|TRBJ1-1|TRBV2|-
TGTGCCAGCAGTAACCCCGCCGGGTTCGGCACTGAAGCTTTCTTT
CASSNPAGFGTEAFF
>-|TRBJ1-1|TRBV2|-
TGTGCCATCTACTACAGGACCCTTGAAGCTTTCTTT
CAIYYRTLEAFF
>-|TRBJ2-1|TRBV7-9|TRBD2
TGTGCCAGCAGGCAAGGGGGGTCTAGCGGGAACTATGAGCAGTTCTTC
CASRQGGSSGNYEQFF
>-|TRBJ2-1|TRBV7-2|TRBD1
TGTGCCAGCAGCTTGGGGGACAGGGGGTGGAATGAGCAGTTCTTC
CASSLGDRGWNEQFF